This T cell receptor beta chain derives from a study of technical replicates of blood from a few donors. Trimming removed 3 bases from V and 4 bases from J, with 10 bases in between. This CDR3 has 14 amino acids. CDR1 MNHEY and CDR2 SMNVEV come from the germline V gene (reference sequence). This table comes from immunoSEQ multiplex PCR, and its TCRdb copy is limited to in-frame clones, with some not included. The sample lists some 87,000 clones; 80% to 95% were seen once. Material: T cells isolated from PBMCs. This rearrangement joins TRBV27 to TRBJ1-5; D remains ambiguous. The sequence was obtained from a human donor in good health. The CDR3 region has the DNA TGTGCCAGCAGTTTTACGGGATTTAATCAGCCCCAGCATTTT. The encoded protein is CASSFTGFNQPQHF.